The sequence of this T cell receptor beta chain was determined in a study of neurological immune-mediated disorders. Germline values: CDR1 SGHRS, CDR2 YFSETQ. Trimming removed 0 bases from V and 2 bases from J, with 14 bases in between. The CDR3 contains 16 residues. General study points: When the repertoires were grouped phylogenetically, those of 18 of the 34 multiple sclerosis patients came together in a single cluster of related CDR3 sequences, which points to a possible repertoire-level signature. The multiple sclerosis repertoire cluster had no clinical or MRI correlate.

The authors made cDNA by 5'RACE with 10-nucleotide random UMIs. TCRdb reanalysed the 5' RACE reads using MiXCR and keeps one entry per CDR3 protein. The sample lists tens of thousands of distinct CDR3 sequences, about 1.6% occurring once. This clonotype was recorded at least ten times. The antigen is undetermined. The source is a woman under 40 with multiple sclerosis. The gene calls are TRBV5-1 and TRBJ1-1, with D possibly being TRBD1 (6 bases). Sequencing used PBMCs. The CDR3, as DNA: TGCGCCAGCAGCTTGGTGGGGGCTTTAGGAAACACTGAAGCTTTCTTT. It codes for CASSLVGALGNTEAFF. Filled out from reference TRBV5-1 and TRBJ1-1, the complete variable domain reads KAGVTQTPRYLIKTRGQQVTLSCSPISGHRSVSWYQQTPGQGLQFLFEYFSETQRNKGNFPGRFSGRQFSNSRSEMNVSTLELGDSALYLCASSLVGALGNTEAFFGQGTRLTVV.